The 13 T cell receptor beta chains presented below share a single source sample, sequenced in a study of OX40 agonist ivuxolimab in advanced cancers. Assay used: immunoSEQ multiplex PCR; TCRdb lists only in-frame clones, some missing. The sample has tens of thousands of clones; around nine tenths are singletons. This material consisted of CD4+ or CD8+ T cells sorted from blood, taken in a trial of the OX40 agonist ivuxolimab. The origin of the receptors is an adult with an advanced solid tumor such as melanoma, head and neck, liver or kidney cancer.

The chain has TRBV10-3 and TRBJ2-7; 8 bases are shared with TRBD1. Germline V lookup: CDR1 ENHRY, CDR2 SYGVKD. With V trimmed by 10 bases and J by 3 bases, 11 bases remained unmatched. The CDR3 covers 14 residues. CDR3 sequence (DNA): TGTGCCAGCAGCGACCCCGGGACAGGCTACGAGCAGTACTTC. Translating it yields CASSDPGTGYEQYF.

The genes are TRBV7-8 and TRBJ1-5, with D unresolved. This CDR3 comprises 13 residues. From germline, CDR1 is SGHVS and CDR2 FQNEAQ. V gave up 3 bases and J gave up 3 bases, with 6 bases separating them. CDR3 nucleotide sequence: TGTGCCAGCAGCTTCTGGGACAATCAGCCCCAGCATTTT. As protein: CASSFWDNQPQHF.

CDR3 coding DNA: TGTGCCAGCAGTTTATTAGCGGGGGGGTACACAGATACGCAGTATTTT. The encoded protein is CASSLLAGGYTDTQYF. This chain joins TRBV2 and TRBJ2-3, with 11 bases fitting TRBD2. The germline V gene has CDR1 SNHLY and CDR2 FYNNEI. The CDR3 length is 16 residues. The junction had 6 bases not matched to a gene; V was cut back by 5 bases and J by 2 bases.

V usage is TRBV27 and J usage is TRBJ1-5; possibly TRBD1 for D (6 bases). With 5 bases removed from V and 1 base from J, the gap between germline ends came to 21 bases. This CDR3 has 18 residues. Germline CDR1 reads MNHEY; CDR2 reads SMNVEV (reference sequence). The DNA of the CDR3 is TGTGCCAGCAGTGCGCCCCAGGCTCAGGGGAGAAGCAATCAGCCCCAGCATTTT. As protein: CASSAPQAQGRSNQPQHF.

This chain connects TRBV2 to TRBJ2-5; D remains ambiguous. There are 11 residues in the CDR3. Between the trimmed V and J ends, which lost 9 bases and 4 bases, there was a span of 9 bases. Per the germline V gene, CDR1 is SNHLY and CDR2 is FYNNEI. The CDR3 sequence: CASSYSETQYF. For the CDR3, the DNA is TGTGCCAGTTCGTATTCAGAGACCCAGTACTTC.

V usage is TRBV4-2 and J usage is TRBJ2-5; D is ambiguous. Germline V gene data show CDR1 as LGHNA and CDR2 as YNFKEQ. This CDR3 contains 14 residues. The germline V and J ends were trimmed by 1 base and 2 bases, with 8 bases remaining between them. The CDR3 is CASSQADFQETQYF. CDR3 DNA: TGTGCCAGCAGCCAAGCCGACTTTCAAGAGACCCAGTACTTC.

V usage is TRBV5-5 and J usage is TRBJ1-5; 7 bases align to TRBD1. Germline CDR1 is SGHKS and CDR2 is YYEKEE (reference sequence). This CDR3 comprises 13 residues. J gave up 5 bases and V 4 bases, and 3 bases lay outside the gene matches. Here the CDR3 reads CASSRGQHQPQHF. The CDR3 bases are TGTGCCAGCAGCCGGGGACAGCATCAGCCCCAGCATTTT.

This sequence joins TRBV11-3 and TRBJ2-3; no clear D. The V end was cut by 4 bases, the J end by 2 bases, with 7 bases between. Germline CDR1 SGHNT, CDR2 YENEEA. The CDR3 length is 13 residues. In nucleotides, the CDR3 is TGTGCCAGCAGCTCTATTCCCACAGATACGCAGTATTTT. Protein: CASSSIPTDTQYF.

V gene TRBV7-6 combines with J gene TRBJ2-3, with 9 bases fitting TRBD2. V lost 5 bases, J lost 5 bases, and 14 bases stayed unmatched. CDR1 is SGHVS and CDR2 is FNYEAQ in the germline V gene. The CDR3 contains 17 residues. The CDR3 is CASSPSPSGTSLDTQYF. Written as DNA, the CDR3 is TGTGCCAGCAGCCCAAGCCCCTCCGGGACTAGCTTAGATACGCAGTATTTT.

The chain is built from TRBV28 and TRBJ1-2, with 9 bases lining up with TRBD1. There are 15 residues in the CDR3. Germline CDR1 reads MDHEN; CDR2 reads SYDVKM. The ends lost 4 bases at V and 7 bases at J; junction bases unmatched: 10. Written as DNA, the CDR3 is TGTGCCAGCAGTTCTAAGACAGGGGGTTTTACTGGCTACACCTTC. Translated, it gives CASSSKTGGFTGYTF.

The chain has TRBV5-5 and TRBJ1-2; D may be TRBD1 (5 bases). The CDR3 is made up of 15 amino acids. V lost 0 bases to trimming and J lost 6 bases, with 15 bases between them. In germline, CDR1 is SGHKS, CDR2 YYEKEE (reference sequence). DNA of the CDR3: TGTGCCAGCAGCTTGGTTCCCTTGGGGGATCATGGCTACACCTTC. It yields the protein CASSLVPLGDHGYTF.

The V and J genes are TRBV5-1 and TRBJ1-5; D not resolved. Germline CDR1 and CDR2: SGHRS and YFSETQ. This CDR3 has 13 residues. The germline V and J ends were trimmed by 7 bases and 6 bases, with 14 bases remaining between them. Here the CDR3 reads CASSQGLGQPQHF. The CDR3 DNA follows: TGCGCCAGCTCTCAAGGATTAGGTCAGCCCCAGCATTTT.

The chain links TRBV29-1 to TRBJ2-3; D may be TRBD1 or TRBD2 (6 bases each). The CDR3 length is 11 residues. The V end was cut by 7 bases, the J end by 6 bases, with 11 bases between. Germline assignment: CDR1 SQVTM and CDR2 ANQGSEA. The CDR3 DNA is TGCAGCGGGAGGGGGGCCGATACGCAGTATTTT. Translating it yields CSGRGADTQYF.